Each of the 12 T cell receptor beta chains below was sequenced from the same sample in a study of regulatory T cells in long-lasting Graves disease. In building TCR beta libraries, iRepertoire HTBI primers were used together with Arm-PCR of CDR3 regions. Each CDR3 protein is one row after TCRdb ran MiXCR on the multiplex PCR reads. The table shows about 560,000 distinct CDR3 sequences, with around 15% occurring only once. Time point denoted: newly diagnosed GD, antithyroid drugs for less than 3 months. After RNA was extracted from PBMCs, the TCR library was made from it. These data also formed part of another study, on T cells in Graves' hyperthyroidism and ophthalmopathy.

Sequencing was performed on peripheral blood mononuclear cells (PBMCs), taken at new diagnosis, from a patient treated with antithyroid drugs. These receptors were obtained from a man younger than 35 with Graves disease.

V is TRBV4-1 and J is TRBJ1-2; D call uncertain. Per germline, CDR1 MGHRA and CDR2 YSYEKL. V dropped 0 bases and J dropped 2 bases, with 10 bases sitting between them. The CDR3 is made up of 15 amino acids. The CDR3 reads CASSQEPGTNYGYTF. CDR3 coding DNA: TGCGCCAGCAGCCAAGAGCCGGGCACGAACTATGGCTACACCTTC.

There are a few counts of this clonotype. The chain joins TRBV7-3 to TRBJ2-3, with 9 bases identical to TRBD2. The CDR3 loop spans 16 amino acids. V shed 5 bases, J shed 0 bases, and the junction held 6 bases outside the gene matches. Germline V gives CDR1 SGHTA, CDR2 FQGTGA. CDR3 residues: CASSPGLAISTDTQYF. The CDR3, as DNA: TGTGCCAGCAGCCCAGGACTAGCGATAAGCACAGATACGCAGTATTTT.

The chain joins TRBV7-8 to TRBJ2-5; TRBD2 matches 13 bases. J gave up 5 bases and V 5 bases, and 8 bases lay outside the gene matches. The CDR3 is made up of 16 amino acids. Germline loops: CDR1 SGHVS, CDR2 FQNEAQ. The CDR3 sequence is CASSGRLAGGRETQYF. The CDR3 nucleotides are TGTGCCAGCAGCGGACGACTAGCGGGAGGACGGGAGACCCAGTACTTC. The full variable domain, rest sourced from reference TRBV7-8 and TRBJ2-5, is GAGVSQSPRYKVAKRGQDVALRCDPISGHVSLFWYQQALGQGPEFLTYFQNEAQLDKSGLPSDRFFAERPEGSVSTLKIQRTQQEDSAVYLCASSGRLAGGRETQYFGPGTRLLVL.

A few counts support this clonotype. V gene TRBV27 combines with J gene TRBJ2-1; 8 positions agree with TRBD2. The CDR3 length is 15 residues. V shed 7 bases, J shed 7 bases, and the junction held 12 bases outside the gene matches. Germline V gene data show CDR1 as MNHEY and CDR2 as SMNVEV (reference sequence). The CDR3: CASTGGGLGVNEQFF. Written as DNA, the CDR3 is TGTGCCAGCACCGGGGGGGGACTAGGGGTAAATGAGCAGTTCTTC.

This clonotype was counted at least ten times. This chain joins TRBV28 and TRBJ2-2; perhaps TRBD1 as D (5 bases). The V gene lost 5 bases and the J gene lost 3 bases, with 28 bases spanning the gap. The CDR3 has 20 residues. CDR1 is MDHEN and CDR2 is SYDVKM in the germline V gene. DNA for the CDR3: TGTGCCAGCAGTGTTAGACTTGTAGCAGGGCATACCGAGGACACCGGGGAGCTGTTTTTT. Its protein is CASSVRLVAGHTEDTGELFF.

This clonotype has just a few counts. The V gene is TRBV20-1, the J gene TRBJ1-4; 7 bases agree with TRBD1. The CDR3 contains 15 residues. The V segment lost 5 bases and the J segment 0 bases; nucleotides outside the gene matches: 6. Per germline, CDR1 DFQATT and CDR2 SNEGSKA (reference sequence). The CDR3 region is CSAARQGATNEKLFF. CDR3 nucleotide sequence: TGCAGTGCTGCGAGACAGGGCGCAACTAATGAAAAACTGTTTTTT.

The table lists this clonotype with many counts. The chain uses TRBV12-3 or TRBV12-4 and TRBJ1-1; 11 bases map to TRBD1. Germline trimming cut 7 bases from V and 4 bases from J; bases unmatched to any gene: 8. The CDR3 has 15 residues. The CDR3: CASTEDRGLGTEAFF. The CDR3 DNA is TGTGCCAGCACCGAGGACAGGGGGCTCGGCACTGAAGCTTTCTTT.

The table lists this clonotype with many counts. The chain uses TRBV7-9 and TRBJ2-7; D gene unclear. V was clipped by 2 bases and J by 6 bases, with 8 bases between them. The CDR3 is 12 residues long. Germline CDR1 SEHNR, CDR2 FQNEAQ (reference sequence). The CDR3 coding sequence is TGTGCCAGCAGCTTATCGGGTTTCGAGCAGTACTTC. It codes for CASSLSGFEQYF.

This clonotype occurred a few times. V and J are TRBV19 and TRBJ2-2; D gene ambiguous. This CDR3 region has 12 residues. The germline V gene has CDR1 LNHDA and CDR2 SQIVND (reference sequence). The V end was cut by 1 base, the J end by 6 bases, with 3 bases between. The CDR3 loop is CASSIASGELFF. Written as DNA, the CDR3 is TGTGCCAGTAGTATAGCTTCCGGGGAGCTGTTTTTT.

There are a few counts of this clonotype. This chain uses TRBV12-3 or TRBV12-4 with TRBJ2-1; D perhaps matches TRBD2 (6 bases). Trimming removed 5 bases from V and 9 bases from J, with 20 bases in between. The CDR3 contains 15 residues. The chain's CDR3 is CASSHTTTSSFEQFF. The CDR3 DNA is TGTGCCAGCAGTCACACCACAACTAGCTCGTTTGAGCAGTTCTTC.

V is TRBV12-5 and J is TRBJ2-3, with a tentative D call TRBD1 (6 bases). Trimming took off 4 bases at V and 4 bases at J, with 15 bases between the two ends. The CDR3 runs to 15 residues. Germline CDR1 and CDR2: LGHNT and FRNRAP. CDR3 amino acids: CASGSPGHGSDTQYF. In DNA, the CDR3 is TGTGCTAGTGGTTCCCCGGGACACGGCTCAGATACGCAGTATTTT. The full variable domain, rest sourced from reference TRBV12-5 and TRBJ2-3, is DARVTQTPRHKVTEMGQEVTMRCQPILGHNTVFWYRQTMMQGLELLAYFRNRAPLDDSGMPKDRFSAEMPDATLATLKIQPSEPRDSAVYFCASGSPGHGSDTQYFGPGTRLTVL.

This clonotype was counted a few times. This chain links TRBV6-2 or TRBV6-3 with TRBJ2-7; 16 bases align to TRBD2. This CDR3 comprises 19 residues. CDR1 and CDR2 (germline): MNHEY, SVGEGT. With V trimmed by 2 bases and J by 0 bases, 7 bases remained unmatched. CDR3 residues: CASSYAMGLAGGSSYEQYF. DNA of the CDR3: TGTGCCAGCAGTTACGCCATGGGACTAGCGGGAGGGAGCTCCTACGAGCAGTACTTC.